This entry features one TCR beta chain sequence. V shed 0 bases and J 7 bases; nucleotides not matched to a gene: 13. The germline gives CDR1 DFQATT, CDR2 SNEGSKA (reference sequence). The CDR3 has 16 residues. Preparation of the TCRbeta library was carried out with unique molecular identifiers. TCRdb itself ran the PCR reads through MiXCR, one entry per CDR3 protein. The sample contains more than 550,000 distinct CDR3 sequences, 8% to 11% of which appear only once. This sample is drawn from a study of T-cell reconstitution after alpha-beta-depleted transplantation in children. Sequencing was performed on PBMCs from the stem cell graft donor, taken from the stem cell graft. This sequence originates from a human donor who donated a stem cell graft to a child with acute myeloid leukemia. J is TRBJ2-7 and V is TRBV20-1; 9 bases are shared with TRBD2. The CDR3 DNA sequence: TGCAGTGCTAGAGATGATAGCGGGAGTTCTGTACTTGAGCAGTACTTC. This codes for CSARDDSGSSVLEQYF.